The clone carrying this T cell receptor beta chain was counted many times. The target antigen is unknown. These data are taken from a study of Graves' ophthalmopathy and Graves' hyperthyroidism. Study in general: Peripheral blood sampling occurred at initial diagnosis, before any treatment. Study outcomes and limitations: The majority of expanded thyroid clonotypes above 0.001 frequency also occurred in blood.

Scientists amplified the TCR beta CDR3 regions from RNA transcripts. HTBI primers served in a first-round RT-PCR, which a second-round multiplex PCR followed. One entry per CDR3 protein results from TCRdb running MiXCR on the multiplex PCR reads. Of a few hundred thousand distinct CDR3 sequences in the sample, approximately 18% were seen once. The source of the PBMCs was 8.5 to 10 ml of fresh peripheral blood. Trimming shortened V by 6 bases and J by 4 bases, and 16 bases separated the two germline ends. There are 14 residues in the CDR3. Sequenced sample: peripheral blood. This TCR came from an adult woman with stable Graves' hyperthyroidism. The chain couples TRBV12-3 or TRBV12-4 to TRBJ2-7; D remains ambiguous. This chain's CDR3 is CASSPGEQPYEQYF. For the CDR3, the DNA is TGTGCCAGCAGCCCAGGAGAACAGCCATACGAGCAGTACTTC.